Presented here are 26 T cell receptor beta chains from one specimen sequenced in a study of cytomegalovirus exposure and HLA in healthy donors. Use of 60 Vbeta and 13 Jbeta primers characterized the PCR. Profiling relied on immunoSEQ multiplex PCR, and the TCRdb table lists in-frame clones only, not all of them. The sample gives over 150,000 clones, over 70% of which show up once; around 7.2% is in the top ten. Sequenced material: PBMCs. These receptors all stem from a man under 40 in good health and CMV-seropositive.

In its sample, this clone was seen a few times. The chain joins TRBV7-9 to TRBJ2-5; TRBD1 might be the D (6 bases). Germline loops: CDR1 SEHNR, CDR2 FQNEAQ (reference sequence). Trimming removed 5 bases at V and 2 bases at J, with 21 bases between. CDR3 length: 17 amino acids. The CDR3 coding sequence is TGTGCCAGCAGCCTGGACAGCCTAGGGCCCTATCAAGAGACCCAGTACTTC. It specifies CASSLDSLGPYQETQYF.

The chain uses TRBV2 and TRBJ2-1; the D is unclear. The V and J ends lost 6 bases and 6 bases respectively, with 9 bases between them. The V gene's germline CDR1 is SNHLY and CDR2 FYNNEI. The CDR3 loop spans 12 amino acids. CDR3 amino acids: CASSAQANEQFF. In nucleotides, the CDR3 is TGTGCCAGCAGCGCCCAAGCCAATGAGCAGTTCTTC.

V and J are TRBV20-1 and TRBJ2-1; no definite D call. This CDR3 comprises 9 residues. Germline V CDR1 and CDR2: DFQATT, SNEGSKA (reference sequence). Trimming took 4 bases from V and 8 from J, leaving 3 bases between them. CDR3 DNA: TGCAGTGCTAACTATGAGCAGTTCTTC. It translates to CSANYEQFF.

The chain has TRBV5-6 and TRBJ1-2; 8 bases align to TRBD1. In germline, CDR1 is SGHDT, CDR2 YYEEEE. V trimming: 6 bases; J trimming: 4 bases; junction bases outside the gene matches: 14. The CDR3 totals 16 residues. The CDR3 DNA reads TGTGCCAGCACCTGGGGGGGGGACAGGATCACCTATGGCTACACCTTC. It is translated as CASTWGGDRITYGYTF.

This chain connects TRBV28 to TRBJ2-7; 10 bases fit TRBD1. With 5 bases clipped from V and 1 base from J, the junction kept 2 bases outside the gene matches. Germline V gene lookup returns CDR1 MDHEN and CDR2 SYDVKM. The CDR3 runs to 14 residues. The CDR3 DNA follows: TGTGCCAGCAGTCGGGACAGGGGTTCCTACGAGCAGTACTTC. Residues: CASSRDRGSYEQYF.

This rearrangement joins TRBV18 to TRBJ1-1; no definite D call. Looked up from germline, CDR1 is KGHSH and CDR2 is LQKENI. This CDR3 comprises 13 residues. V was clipped by 8 bases and J by 3 bases, with 13 bases between them. In DNA form, the CDR3 reads TGTGCCAGCGCCACGGACTCCTACACTGAAGCTTTCTTT. Encoded protein: CASATDSYTEAFF.

The rearrangement uses TRBV6-5 and TRBJ1-5, with D unresolved. The CDR3 contains 13 residues. CDR1 is MNHEY and CDR2 is SVGAGI in the germline V gene. Trimming left V 5 bases short and J 7 bases short, with 12 bases between. The CDR3 region is CASSREGGQPQHF. DNA for the CDR3: TGTGCCAGCAGTCGGGAGGGCGGGCAGCCCCAGCATTTT.

V is TRBV19 and J is TRBJ2-1; no clear D. This CDR3 spans 14 amino acids. The ends were cut back, 1 base at V and 3 bases at J, with 7 bases in the middle. Germline V lookup: CDR1 LNHDA, CDR2 SQIVND (reference sequence). CDR3 sequence reads: CASSIGRLYNEQFF. CDR3 DNA: TGTGCCAGTAGTATAGGACGACTCTACAATGAGCAGTTCTTC.

The chain has TRBV11-2 and TRBJ1-4, with 7 bases that match TRBD1. V lost 1 base to trimming and J lost 5 bases; unmatched junction nucleotides: 10. The CDR3 is made up of 17 amino acids. Germline V gene data show CDR1 as SGHAT and CDR2 as FQNNGV. This CDR3 is CASSLGPQTGTNEKLFF. The CDR3 region has the DNA TGTGCCAGCAGCTTAGGACCGCAGACAGGGACGAATGAAAAACTGTTTTTT.

The V call is TRBV4-2, the J call TRBJ2-2; no firm D call. Germline V lookup: CDR1 LGHNA, CDR2 YNFKEQ. V was shortened by 2 bases and J by 5 bases, with 15 bases between the two germline ends. This CDR3 spans 16 amino acids. The CDR3 DNA sequence: TGTGCCAGCAGCCAACGGCTTAGCAGCCGGACCGGGGAGCTGTTTTTT. It translates to CASSQRLSSRTGELFF.

This clone is a singleton in its sample. The CDR3 DNA follows: TGTGCCAGTAGTACGCCGACAGGTGCCTACGAGCAGTACTTC. This gives the protein CASSTPTGAYEQYF. J is TRBJ2-7 and V is TRBV19; D might be TRBD1 (6 bases). The CDR3 is 14 residues long. V lost 4 bases and J lost 2, with 12 bases in between. CDR1 and CDR2 from the germline V gene are LNHDA and SQIVND (reference sequence).

The rearrangement uses TRBV18 and TRBJ2-3; D gene uncertain. From germline, CDR1 is KGHSH and CDR2 LQKENI. V gave up 2 bases and J gave up 8 bases, with 20 bases separating them. This CDR3 comprises 16 residues. This CDR3 is CASSPIGSAPGGTQYF. The CDR3 region has the DNA TGTGCCAGCTCACCAATAGGCAGCGCCCCGGGTGGTACGCAGTATTTT.

This clone was counted a few times. The rearrangement joins TRBV7-6 to TRBJ2-7; D remains ambiguous. CDR1 is SGHVS, CDR2 FNYEAQ, per germline. Trimming pared 1 base from V and 7 bases from J, leaving 14 bases between. The CDR3 extends over 14 amino acids. The CDR3 DNA follows: TGTGCCAGCAGCTTAGAGTATCCCTCGGAGGAGCAGTACTTC. It yields the protein CASSLEYPSEEQYF.

This clone was observed a handful of times. This rearrangement joins TRBV10-3 to TRBJ2-1, with D unclear. Germline CDR1 and CDR2: ENHRY and SYGVKD. V was cut by 3 bases and J by 5 bases, with 5 bases left in between. The CDR3 totals 12 residues. The CDR3 bases are TGTGCCATCAGTGAAGAGCACAATGAGCAGTTCTTC. Translated, it gives CAISEEHNEQFF.

The chain carries TRBV6-5 and TRBJ2-5; D is possibly TRBD2 (6 bases). Deletions cut 7 bases from V and 9 bases from J, with 12 bases between. Germline CDR1 and CDR2: MNHEY and SVGAGI. The CDR3 is 11 amino acids. CDR3 residues: CASTPGGSQYF. The CDR3 region has the DNA TGTGCCAGCACTCCCGGAGGGTCCCAGTACTTC.

This clone has more than one count but fewer than ten. The J gene is TRBJ2-1, the V gene TRBV2; 12 nucleotides align to TRBD2. Germline CDR1 and CDR2: SNHLY and FYNNEI. This CDR3 has 17 amino acids. Trimming removed 5 bases from V and 5 bases from J; junction bases left unmatched: 10. The CDR3, as DNA: TGTGCCAGCAGTTTATCGGCTAGCGGGAGGGCCCACAATGAGCAGTTCTTC. Its translation: CASSLSASGRAHNEQFF.

This clone has a handful of counts. V is TRBV7-2 and J is TRBJ2-1; 7 nucleotides align to TRBD2. CDR3 length: 17 amino acids. The germline gives CDR1 SGHTA, CDR2 FQGNSA. The V gene end was trimmed by 5 bases and the J gene end by 7 bases; junction bases not matched to a gene: 17. The CDR3 DNA is TGTGCCAGCAGCCTACCAATGGGGTGGGGGGGGGTAAATGAGCAGTTCTTC. Encoded protein: CASSLPMGWGGVNEQFF.

The chain joins TRBV6-1 to TRBJ2-2, with D perhaps matching TRBD1 (5 bases). The CDR3 runs to 14 residues. Trimming took off 6 bases at V and 5 bases at J, with 13 bases between the two ends. CDR1 is MNHNS, CDR2 SASEGT, per germline. Here the CDR3 DNA reads TGTGCCAGCAGGTATACAGGAAGGACCGGGGAGCTGTTTTTT. Residues: CASRYTGRTGELFF.

The rearrangement joins TRBV27 to TRBJ1-5; D unclear. Trimming stripped 6 bases from V and 4 bases from J, with 13 bases between. CDR1 is MNHEY, CDR2 SMNVEV, per germline (reference sequence). The CDR3 is made up of 14 amino acids. The CDR3 DNA is TGTGCCAGCAGCCCCGTCGGAGGAAATCAGCCCCAGCATTTT. Translating gives CASSPVGGNQPQHF.

This clone appeared a single time. The chain has TRBV7-2 and TRBJ2-5; a weak D match, TRBD2 (5 bases). The V gene lost 2 bases and the J gene lost 0 bases, with 7 bases spanning the gap. Germline CDR1 SGHTA, CDR2 FQGNSA. This CDR3 region has 14 residues. The CDR3 sequence is CASSLNGDQETQYF. The DNA of the CDR3 is TGTGCCAGCAGCTTAAACGGGGACCAAGAGACCCAGTACTTC.

The genes are TRBV5-5 and TRBJ1-2, with a tentative D call TRBD1 (6 bases). The V end lost 9 bases, the J end lost 3 bases, and 12 bases lay between the germline ends. The CDR3 consists of 12 residues. The germline gives CDR1 SGHKS, CDR2 YYEKEE (reference sequence). CDR3 region: CATSTGDYGYTF. CDR3 sequence (DNA): TGTGCCACCTCGACAGGCGACTATGGCTACACCTTC.

The chain has TRBV2 and TRBJ2-2, with a tentative D call TRBD1 (5 bases). Trimming left V 7 bases short and J 6 bases short, with 15 bases between. The CDR3 has 14 residues. Germline CDR1 and CDR2: SNHLY and FYNNEI. CDR3: CASILITGPGELFF. CDR3 sequence (DNA): TGTGCCAGCATCCTAATTACAGGACCCGGGGAGCTGTTTTTT.

This chain uses TRBV6-6 with TRBJ2-6, with 7 bases that match TRBD1. The CDR3 is 15 residues long. Germline values: CDR1 MNHNY, CDR2 SVGAGI (reference sequence). J lost 4 bases, V lost 5 bases, and 5 bases had no gene match. The CDR3 here is CASSQTGEGANVLTF. The CDR3 bases are TGTGCCAGCAGTCAAACAGGGGAAGGGGCCAACGTCCTGACTTTC.

For the CDR3, the DNA is TGTGCCAGCAGTGAACAGGTTTACGAACAGCCCCAGCATTTT. Translated, it gives CASSEQVYEQPQHF. This chain joins TRBV2 and TRBJ1-5; D not certain. CDR3 length: 14 amino acids. Germline V gene data show CDR1 as SNHLY and CDR2 as FYNNEI. V lost 2 bases, J lost 7 bases, and 12 bases lay in between.

The chain joins TRBV2 to TRBJ2-1, with D possibly matching TRBD2 (6 bases). The length of the CDR3 is 16 residues. Trimming removed 3 bases at V and 7 bases at J, with 19 bases between. CDR1 SNHLY and CDR2 FYNNEI come from the germline V gene. The CDR3 here is CASSDWRGRARNEQFF. Here the CDR3 DNA reads TGTGCCAGCAGTGATTGGCGGGGACGGGCGCGGAATGAGCAGTTCTTC. Variable domain in full (rest from reference TRBV2 and TRBJ2-1): EPEVTQTPSHQVTQMGQEVILRCVPISNHLYFYWYRQILGQKVEFLVSFYNNEISEKSEIFDDQFSVERPDGSNFTLKIRSTKLEDSAMYFCASSDWRGRARNEQFFGPGTRLTVL.

V gene TRBV13 combines with J gene TRBJ2-7; TRBD2 is a possible D gene (5 bases). Trimming pared 4 bases from V and 1 base from J, leaving 14 bases between. Germline V gene lookup returns CDR1 PRHDT and CDR2 FYEKMQ (reference sequence). The CDR3 length is 15 residues. In DNA form, the CDR3 reads TGTGCCAGCAGCTCCACCATCCGGGGTTCCTACGAGCAGTACTTC. Translation: CASSSTIRGSYEQYF.